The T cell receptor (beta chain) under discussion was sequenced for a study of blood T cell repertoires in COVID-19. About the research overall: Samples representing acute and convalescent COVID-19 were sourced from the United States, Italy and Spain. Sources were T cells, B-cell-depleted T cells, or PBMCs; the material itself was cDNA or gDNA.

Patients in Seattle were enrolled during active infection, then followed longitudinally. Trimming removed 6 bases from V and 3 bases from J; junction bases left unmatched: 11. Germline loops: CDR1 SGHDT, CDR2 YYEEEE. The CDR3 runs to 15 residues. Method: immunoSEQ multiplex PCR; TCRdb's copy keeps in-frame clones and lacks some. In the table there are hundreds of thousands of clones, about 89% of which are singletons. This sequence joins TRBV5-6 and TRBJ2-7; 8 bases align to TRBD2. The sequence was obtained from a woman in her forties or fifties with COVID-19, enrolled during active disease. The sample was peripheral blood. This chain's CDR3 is CASTMLGLEGYEQYF. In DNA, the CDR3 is TGTGCCAGCACTATGCTGGGACTAGAAGGCTACGAGCAGTACTTC.